Following are 12 T cell receptor beta chains from one sample sequenced in a study of beta chain features in type 1 diabetes. Study-level findings and limits: Type 1 diabetes patients had TCRB CDR3s that were shorter (moderately but significantly so) in all four CD4+ subsets.

Their antigens remain unidentified. Expressed TCRB transcripts were sequenced, since all the RNA that had been isolated was reverse transcribed. Method: immunoSEQ multiplex PCR; TCRdb's copy keeps in-frame clones and lacks some. Of a few hundred thousand clones in the sample, roughly 13% were seen once. Material for sequencing was naive CD4+ T cells from blood. The source of these receptors is a young woman with type 1 diabetes.

The chain links TRBV28 to TRBJ2-7; 8 nucleotides line up with TRBD2. This CDR3 is 14 amino acids long. Trimming cost V 6 bases and J 2 bases; bases outside gene matches: 6. Germline V gene lookup returns CDR1 MDHEN and CDR2 SYDVKM. The DNA of the CDR3 is TGTGCCAGCAGACCTACTAGCGGACCCTACGAGCAGTACGTC. Protein: CASRPTSGPYEQYV.

CDR3 region: CASSGDRTSSGANVLTF. In DNA form, the CDR3 reads TGTGCCAGCAGCGGGGACAGGACCTCCTCTGGGGCCAACGTCCTGACTTTC. The V gene is TRBV5-4, the J gene TRBJ2-6, with 8 bases aligning to TRBD1. The V gene's germline CDR1 is SGHNT and CDR2 YYREEE (reference sequence). CDR3 size: 17 residues. The junction had 6 bases not matched to a gene; V was cut back by 4 bases and J by 0 bases.

This clone was seen only a few times. The rearrangement joins TRBV28 to TRBJ2-3; D is possibly TRBD1 (6 bases). V was cut by 5 bases and J by 4 bases, with 10 bases left in between. Germline CDR1 and CDR2: MDHEN and SYDVKM. This CDR3 is built from 13 residues. The CDR3 nucleotides read TGTGCCAGCAGTCCTTACAGGGCAGATACGCAGTATTTT. The encoded protein is CASSPYRADTQYF.

The gene calls are TRBV29-1 and TRBJ2-2; a possible D gene is TRBD2 (6 bases). V lost 4 bases and J lost 4, with 13 bases in between. The CDR3 runs 14 residues. Germline CDR1 is SQVTM and CDR2 is ANQGSEA. CDR3 loop: CSVAAGSSTGELFF. In nucleotides, the CDR3 is TGCAGCGTTGCGGCGGGATCGAGCACCGGGGAGCTGTTTTTT.

This clone was observed a few times. The chain employs TRBV7-2 and TRBJ2-1, with 11 nucleotides matching TRBD2. V gave up 5 bases and J gave up 4 bases; unmatched junction bases: 7. The CDR3 covers 16 residues. The germline V gene encodes CDR1 SGHTA and CDR2 FQGNSA. CDR3 coding DNA: TGTGCCAGCAGCGCCGGGACTAGCGGTCAGTACAATGAGCAGTTCTTC. This translates into CASSAGTSGQYNEQFF.

The sample holds a few counts of this clone. This chain connects TRBV5-6 to TRBJ2-1, with 9 bases fitting TRBD1. CDR3 length: 15 amino acids. CDR1 is SGHDT, CDR2 YYEEEE, per germline. Trimming cost V 4 bases and J 7 bases; bases outside gene matches: 9. CDR3 in amino acids: CASSATGTGWNEQFF. CDR3 nucleotide sequence: TGTGCCAGCAGCGCTACCGGGACAGGGTGGAATGAGCAGTTCTTC. Drawing the rest from reference TRBV5-6 and TRBJ2-1, the complete variable domain is DAGVTQSPTHLIKTRGQQVTLRCSPKSGHDTVSWYQQALGQGPQFIFQYYEEEERQRGNFPDRFSGHQFPNYSSELNVNALLLGDSALYLCASSATGTGWNEQFFGPGTRLTVL.

This clone appeared a few times. The chain joins TRBV30 to TRBJ2-3; maybe TRBD1 (5 bases). V lost 4 bases and J lost 4, with 15 bases in between. Germline loops: CDR1 GTSNPN, CDR2 SVGIG (reference sequence). This CDR3 is built from 14 residues. The CDR3 DNA is TGTGCCTGGACAACAGGACCCGTGGCAGATACGCAGTATTTT. Encoded protein: CAWTTGPVADTQYF.

This chain links TRBV29-1 with TRBJ1-2, with 9 bases lining up with TRBD1. The germline V gene has CDR1 SQVTM and CDR2 ANQGSEA. The ends lost 4 bases at V and 3 bases at J; junction bases unmatched: 3. The CDR3 is 13 residues long. CDR3 sequence reads: CSVVRTGDYGYTF. CDR3 in DNA: TGCAGCGTTGTAAGGACAGGGGACTATGGCTACACCTTC.

J is TRBJ2-4 and V is TRBV28; TRBD1 matches at 12 bases. Germline CDR1 and CDR2: MDHEN and SYDVKM. The CDR3 contains 19 residues. Unmatched junction bases numbered 9, after V lost 3 bases and J lost 0 bases. The CDR3 loop reads CASSFYRDRGHRAKNIQYF. The DNA for the CDR3 is TGTGCCAGCAGTTTCTACCGGGACAGGGGGCATAGAGCCAAAAACATTCAGTACTTC.

The gene calls are TRBV7-9 and TRBJ2-5, with D perhaps TRBD2 (5 bases). The CDR3 covers 15 residues. The V end was cut by 3 bases, the J end by 0 bases, with 11 bases between. CDR1 is SEHNR, CDR2 FQNEAQ, per germline (reference sequence). CDR3 coding DNA: TGTGCCAGCAGCTTTATTCCGGGAAACCAAGAGACCCAGTACTTC. Its translation is CASSFIPGNQETQYF.

There are a few counts of this clone. The chain uses TRBV11-1 and TRBJ2-7; D ambiguous. Germline values: CDR1 SGHAT, CDR2 FQDESV (reference sequence). V was shortened by 4 bases and J by 3 bases, with 16 bases between the two germline ends. This CDR3 has 15 residues. The CDR3, as DNA: TGTGCCAGCAGCTCGCTCCCTACGGTAAACTACGAGCAGTACTTC. As protein: CASSSLPTVNYEQYF. The variable domain in full, with the rest retrieved from reference TRBV11-1 and TRBJ2-7, is EAEVAQSPRYKITEKSQAVAFWCDPISGHATLYWYRQILGQGPELLVQFQDESVVDDSQLPKDRFSAERLKGVDSTLKIQPAELGDSAMYLCASSSLPTVNYEQYFGPGTRLTVT.

V usage is TRBV19 and J usage is TRBJ2-1, with 11 bases matching TRBD2. The CDR3 consists of 14 residues. The junction had 4 bases not matched to a gene; V was cut back by 8 bases and J by 4 bases. CDR1 and CDR2 (germline): LNHDA, SQIVND (reference sequence). The CDR3 DNA sequence: TGTGCCAGTCGTAGCGGGAGGGGGTACAATGAGCAGTTCTTC. It codes for CASRSGRGYNEQFF.